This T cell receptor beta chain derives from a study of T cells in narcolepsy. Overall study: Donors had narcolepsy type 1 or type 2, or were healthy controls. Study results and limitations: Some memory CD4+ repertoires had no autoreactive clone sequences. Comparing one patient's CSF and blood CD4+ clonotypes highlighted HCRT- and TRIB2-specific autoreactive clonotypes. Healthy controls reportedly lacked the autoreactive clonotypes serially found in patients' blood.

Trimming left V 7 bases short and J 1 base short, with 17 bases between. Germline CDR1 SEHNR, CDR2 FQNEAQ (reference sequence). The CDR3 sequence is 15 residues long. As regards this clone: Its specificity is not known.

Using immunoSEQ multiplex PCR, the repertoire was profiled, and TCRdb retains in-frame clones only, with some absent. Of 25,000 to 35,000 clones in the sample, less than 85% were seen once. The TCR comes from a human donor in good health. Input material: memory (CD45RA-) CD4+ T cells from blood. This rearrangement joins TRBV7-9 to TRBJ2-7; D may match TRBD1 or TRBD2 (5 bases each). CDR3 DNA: TGTGCCAGCAAGGGCCCACGGGACGGATCCTACGAGCAGTACTTC. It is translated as CASKGPRDGSYEQYF.